Each of the 32 T cell receptor beta chains below was sequenced from the same sample in a study of TIL therapy for anti-PD-1-resistant metastatic lung cancer (dated by TCRdb to the early 2020s). TCR beta CDR3 regions were amplified from genomic DNA by bias-controlled multiplex PCR with the immunoSEQ v3 hsTCRB kit. Held by TCRdb, this immuneACCESS table contains in-frame sequences only and omits some clones. Under half of the omission traces to an unresolved V gene where checked; the cause of the rest is unknown. The sample table records about 50,000 clones; less than 80% of these occur just once. About 5% of the sample is in the top ten clones. Per the publication, the time point label means: pre-treatment sample, taken before nivolumab and TIL therapy. Material: blood, obtained at baseline. Source of these receptors: a woman between 30 and 85 years old with non-small cell lung cancer.

This sequence joins TRBV28 and TRBJ1-5; D gene unclear. The CDR3 is made up of 15 amino acids. Germline CDR1 reads MDHEN; CDR2 reads SYDVKM. The V end lost 2 bases, the J end lost 4 bases, and 12 bases lay between the germline ends. DNA for the CDR3: TGTGCCAGCAGTTTAAGAGGGATACTGAATCAGCCCCAGCATTTT. This gives the protein CASSLRGILNQPQHF.

The rearrangement uses TRBV25-1 and TRBJ1-4; no definite D call. CDR1 is MGHDK and CDR2 is SYGVNS in the germline V gene. Trimming pared 2 bases from V and 2 bases from J, leaving 3 bases between. There are 13 residues in the CDR3. CDR3 loop: CASSEGTNEKLFF. The DNA of the CDR3 is TGTGCCAGCAGTGAAGGTACTAATGAAAAACTGTTTTTT.

This rearrangement joins TRBV29-1 to TRBJ2-2, with D possibly matching TRBD1 (5 bases). Germline values: CDR1 SQVTM, CDR2 ANQGSEA. Trimming stripped 3 bases from V and 3 bases from J, with 8 bases between. CDR3 length: 13 residues. The DNA for the CDR3 is TGCAGCGTTGATTCAGGGTACACCGGGGAGCTGTTTTTT. It specifies CSVDSGYTGELFF.

The chain combines TRBV29-1 with TRBJ2-1; D may be TRBD2 (5 bases). The germline V gene has CDR1 SQVTM and CDR2 ANQGSEA. Trimming took off 6 bases at V and 9 bases at J, with 15 bases between the two ends. This CDR3 has 12 residues. CDR3 DNA sequence: TGCAGCGTATCCACTAGAATCCTTGAGCAGTTCTTC. Its translation: CSVSTRILEQFF.

The chain has TRBV10-2 and TRBJ1-5, with D hard to call. Looked up from germline, CDR1 is WSHSY and CDR2 is SAAADI. V lost 4 bases, J lost 3 bases, and 16 bases lay in between. The CDR3 spans 16 residues. The CDR3 region has the DNA TGCGCCAGCAGTGTCCCCTTAGTACTTATCAATCAGCCCCAGCATTTT. Translating it yields CASSVPLVLINQPQHF.

V usage is TRBV5-1 and J usage is TRBJ2-7; 11 bases fit TRBD1. The V gene's germline CDR1 is SGHRS and CDR2 YFSETQ. The CDR3 runs to 15 residues. J lost 3 bases, V lost 2 bases, and 4 bases had no gene match. The chain's CDR3 is CASSFPGQGVYEQYF. The CDR3 bases are TGCGCCAGCAGCTTTCCGGGACAGGGGGTCTACGAGCAGTACTTC.

This clone was recorded once. This rearrangement joins TRBV30 to TRBJ2-5, with TRBD2 matching 8 bases. With 5 bases clipped from V and 5 bases from J, the junction kept 13 bases outside the gene matches. Germline V gene sequence: CDR1 GTSNPN, CDR2 SVGIG (reference sequence). The CDR3 loop spans 15 amino acids. CDR3 DNA: TGTGCCTGGGGGACTAGTAAAAGGTCCGGGGAGACCCAGTACTTC. This encodes CAWGTSKRSGETQYF. The complete variable domain, with remaining parts taken from reference TRBV30 and TRBJ2-5, reads SQTIHQWPATLVQPVGSPLSLECTVEGTSNPNLYWYRQAAGRGLQLLFYSVGIGQISSEVPQNLSASRPQDRQFILSSKKLLLSDSGFYLCAWGTSKRSGETQYFGPGTRLLVL.

The J gene is TRBJ2-1, the V gene TRBV7-3; D is possibly TRBD1 or TRBD2 (6 bases each). The V end was cut by 5 bases, the J end by 4 bases, with 18 bases between. The CDR3 consists of 16 residues. Germline V gene sequence: CDR1 SGHTA, CDR2 FQGTGA. For the CDR3, the DNA is TGTGCCAGCAGCACAGGAGGGGGACCCTTTTACAATGAGCAGTTCTTC. It translates to CASSTGGGPFYNEQFF.

The rearrangement uses TRBV28 and TRBJ2-7; 7 bases agree with TRBD1. The germline gives CDR1 MDHEN, CDR2 SYDVKM. V shed 6 bases, J shed 0 bases, and the junction held 11 bases outside the gene matches. This CDR3 has 16 residues. This CDR3 is CASRLGTQGSSYEQYF. For the CDR3, the DNA is TGTGCCAGCAGATTAGGAACACAGGGGAGCTCCTACGAGCAGTACTTC.

The genes are TRBV28 and TRBJ1-3; D unresolved. CDR3 length: 17 amino acids. The germline gives CDR1 MDHEN, CDR2 SYDVKM. V shed 2 bases and J shed 0 bases, with 14 bases lying between them. DNA for the CDR3: TGTGCCAGCAGTTTACCCCATGTTGGTCCCTCTGGAAACACCATATATTTT. Translation gives CASSLPHVGPSGNTIYF.

V usage is TRBV11-3 and J usage is TRBJ1-1; the D gene is possibly TRBD1 (5 bases). Deletions cut 2 bases from V and 0 bases from J, with 25 bases between. Germline CDR1 SGHNT, CDR2 YENEEA. The CDR3 is 20 residues long. The CDR3 DNA reads TGTGCCAGCAGCTTAATGAGGGGCCAAGAGCCTAATTTAATGAACACTGAAGCTTTCTTT. It translates to CASSLMRGQEPNLMNTEAFF.

V and J are TRBV5-1 and TRBJ2-1, with 7 nucleotides matching TRBD1. Germline values: CDR1 SGHRS, CDR2 YFSETQ. The CDR3 loop spans 16 amino acids. Trimming at V came to 0 bases and at J to 4 bases, leaving 7 bases not matched to a gene. The CDR3 DNA reads as TGCGCCAGCAGCTTGGCGGGGACAGACCTATACAATGAGCAGTTCTTC. This sequence encodes CASSLAGTDLYNEQFF.

This clone was found a few times. This chain joins TRBV27 and TRBJ1-1, with D perhaps matching TRBD1 (6 bases). This CDR3 has 14 amino acids. CDR1 is MNHEY and CDR2 is SMNVEV in the germline V gene (reference sequence). V was trimmed by 5 bases and J by 1 base, leaving 11 bases between them. The CDR3 reads CASSLGQKNTEAFF. In DNA, the CDR3 is TGTGCCAGCAGTCTCGGACAGAAGAACACTGAAGCTTTCTTT.

This clone was observed a handful of times. The gene calls are TRBV27 and TRBJ1-1; D call uncertain. V was shortened by 1 base and J by 0 bases, with 9 bases between the two germline ends. The CDR3 runs 15 residues. Looked up from germline, CDR1 is MNHEY and CDR2 is SMNVEV (reference sequence). The CDR3 nucleotides are TGTGCCAGCAGTTTATTGCGGGAAATGAACACTGAAGCTTTCTTT. This codes for CASSLLREMNTEAFF.

The gene calls are TRBV21-1 and TRBJ1-5. TRBV21-1 represents a pseudogene. CDR3 length equals 17 residues. The CDR3 loop reads CASTLSSGNFGNQPQHF. In nucleotides, the CDR3 is TGTGCCAGCACGCTGTCCTCGGGTAATTTTGGCAATCAGCCCCAGCATTTT.

This chain connects TRBV28 to TRBJ1-2, with 12 bases matching TRBD1. Looked up from germline, CDR1 is MDHEN and CDR2 is SYDVKM. V shed 4 bases, J shed 8 bases, and the junction held 11 bases outside the gene matches. The CDR3 covers 16 residues. CDR3 residues: CASSSSGTGGGKGYTF. CDR3 sequence (DNA): TGTGCCAGCAGTTCATCCGGGACAGGGGGCGGTAAAGGCTACACCTTC.

This clone was counted between two and nine times. V gene TRBV5-1 combines with J gene TRBJ2-7; D gene uncertain. Looked up from germline, CDR1 is SGHRS and CDR2 is YFSETQ. With 0 bases removed from V and 5 bases from J, the gap between germline ends came to 6 bases. The CDR3 runs 12 residues. CDR3 nucleotides: TGCGCCAGCAGCTTGGATAGTAACGAGCAGTACTTC. Amino acid sequence: CASSLDSNEQYF.

The chain couples TRBV27 to TRBJ1-2; TRBD1 is a possible D gene (5 bases). In germline, CDR1 is MNHEY, CDR2 SMNVEV (reference sequence). The V gene lost 6 bases and the J gene lost 7 bases, with 15 bases spanning the gap. This CDR3 region has 13 residues. The DNA for the CDR3 is TGTGCCAGCAGGAGGGGCCCTACTTCTGGCTACACCTTC. This codes for CASRRGPTSGYTF.

This sequence joins TRBV4-3 and TRBJ2-3; 12 nucleotides match TRBD2. V lost 4 bases, J lost 2 bases, and 7 bases stayed unmatched. This CDR3 has 17 amino acids. The V gene's germline CDR1 is LGHNA and CDR2 YSLEER. CDR3 sequence: CASSRLLAGGTTDTQYF. CDR3 DNA sequence: TGCGCCAGCAGCCGACTACTAGCGGGGGGTACCACAGATACGCAGTATTTT.

The chain carries TRBV9 and TRBJ1-1; no clear D. The CDR3 has 15 amino acids. From germline, CDR1 is SGDLS and CDR2 YYNGEE. Trimming shortened V by 0 bases and J by 0 bases, and 9 bases separated the two germline ends. This chain's CDR3 is CASSVAVGLNTEAFF. The DNA of the CDR3 is TGTGCCAGCAGCGTAGCTGTAGGGCTGAACACTGAAGCTTTCTTT.

The chain employs TRBV28 and TRBJ1-5, with 7 bases identical to TRBD1. The CDR3 is made up of 15 amino acids. V lost 5 bases and J lost 4; bases outside the gene matches: 8. Germline V gene lookup returns CDR1 MDHEN and CDR2 SYDVKM. CDR3 coding DNA: TGTGCCAGCAGTCACCAGGGGGTGGGTAATCAGCCCCAGCATTTT. Amino acid sequence: CASSHQGVGNQPQHF.

J is TRBJ2-7 and V is TRBV6-5, with D unclear. This CDR3 has 14 amino acids. CDR1 is MNHEY and CDR2 is SVGAGI in the germline V gene. Between the trimmed V and J ends, which lost 2 bases and 2 bases, there was a span of 10 bases. The CDR3 DNA follows: TGTGCCAGCAGTTACCTACAGAGCACCTACGAGCAGTACTTC. This codes for CASSYLQSTYEQYF.

The gene calls are TRBV29-1 and TRBJ2-3; D is unclear. The CDR3 runs to 15 residues. The germline V gene has CDR1 SQVTM and CDR2 ANQGSEA. The germline V and J ends were trimmed by 8 bases and 2 bases, with 20 bases remaining between them. The DNA of the CDR3 is TGCAGCCCCCGTGGTCCCAATGGGATCACAGATACGCAGTATTTT. This translates into CSPRGPNGITDTQYF.

The chain uses TRBV19 and TRBJ2-1, with D unresolved. V lost 5 bases and J 6 bases, leaving 20 bases between the germline ends. The CDR3 runs 16 residues. Germline CDR1 LNHDA, CDR2 SQIVND (reference sequence). CDR3 in amino acids: CASSLSGPRVSNEQFF. The CDR3 coding sequence is TGTGCCAGTAGTCTCTCCGGGCCAAGGGTGAGCAATGAGCAGTTCTTC. Together with reference TRBV19 and TRBJ2-1, the CDR3 gives the full variable domain: DGGITQSPKYLFRKEGQNVTLSCEQNLNHDAMYWYRQDPGQGLRLIYYSQIVNDFQKGDIAEGYSVSREKKESFPLTVTSAQKNPTAFYLCASSLSGPRVSNEQFFGPGTRLTVL.

The rearrangement uses TRBV30 and TRBJ1-2, with D maybe TRBD1 (6 bases). Germline V gene data show CDR1 as GTSNPN and CDR2 as SVGIG (reference sequence). The CDR3 is 12 residues long. V lost 3 bases, J lost 3 bases, and 8 bases lay in between. The CDR3 spells CAWSPGDYGYTF. The CDR3 DNA reads as TGTGCCTGGAGCCCAGGGGACTATGGCTACACCTTC.

V and J are TRBV6-4 and TRBJ2-3; D gene unclear. Germline assignment: CDR1 MRHNA and CDR2 SNTAGT. This CDR3 is built from 16 residues. Trimming removed 0 bases from V and 5 bases from J, with 15 bases in between. This CDR3 reads CASSDSSIGSIDTQYF. CDR3 coding DNA: TGTGCCAGCAGTGACTCGAGTATCGGGTCGATAGATACGCAGTATTTT.

This chain uses TRBV5-6 with TRBJ1-5; TRBD1 aligns across 7 bases. Per germline, CDR1 SGHDT and CDR2 YYEEEE. Trimming removed 4 bases from V and 0 bases from J; junction bases left unmatched: 7. The CDR3 is 16 residues long. The CDR3 here is CASSEGGQSSNQPQHF. The CDR3 DNA follows: TGTGCCAGCAGCGAAGGGGGACAGTCTAGCAATCAGCCCCAGCATTTT.

The chain links TRBV7-2 to TRBJ1-2; no firm D call. The CDR3 runs 14 residues. CDR1 and CDR2 (germline): SGHTA, FQGNSA. Trimming left V 0 bases short and J 5 bases short, with 10 bases between. CDR3: CASSLAPGPYGYTF. The CDR3 DNA is TGTGCCAGCAGCTTAGCGCCAGGACCTTATGGCTACACCTTC.

The table lists this clone with a few counts. The chain recombines TRBV4-3 with TRBJ2-7, with 8 bases that match TRBD1. J lost 3 bases, V lost 2 bases, and 12 bases had no gene match. CDR1 is LGHNA and CDR2 is YSLEER in the germline V gene. This CDR3 is built from 17 residues. The chain's CDR3 is CASSQWWRTGTIYEQYF. The CDR3 DNA reads TGCGCCAGCAGCCAATGGTGGCGGACAGGGACAATCTACGAGCAGTACTTC.

This clone was found once. The rearrangement joins TRBV14 to TRBJ2-1; possibly TRBD1 for D (5 bases). Germline V gives CDR1 SGHDN, CDR2 FVKESK. V lost 4 bases and J lost 7, with 20 bases in between. The CDR3 runs 16 residues. This CDR3 reads CASSPGRGPVGNEQFF. In nucleotides, the CDR3 is TGTGCCAGCAGCCCCGGTAGGGGCCCGGTGGGGAATGAGCAGTTCTTC.

The V call is TRBV5-1, the J call TRBJ2-7, with 12 bases matching TRBD2. After removal of 4 bases from V and 3 bases from J, the junction contained 8 bases not matched to a gene. Germline CDR1 is SGHRS and CDR2 is YFSETQ. The CDR3 covers 16 residues. CDR3 DNA: TGCGCCAGCAGCCGCCAACTAGCGGGAGGAAACTACGAGCAGTACTTC. Translated: CASSRQLAGGNYEQYF.

The CDR3 sequence: CASNGGDYEQYF. The CDR3 bases are TGTGCCAGTAACGGCGGAGATTACGAGCAGTACTTC. The V gene is TRBV19, the J gene TRBJ2-7; D gene uncertain. CDR3 length: 12 residues. Germline-derived CDR1 and CDR2 are LNHDA and SQIVND (reference sequence). Trimming pared 7 bases from V and 4 bases from J, leaving 11 bases between.